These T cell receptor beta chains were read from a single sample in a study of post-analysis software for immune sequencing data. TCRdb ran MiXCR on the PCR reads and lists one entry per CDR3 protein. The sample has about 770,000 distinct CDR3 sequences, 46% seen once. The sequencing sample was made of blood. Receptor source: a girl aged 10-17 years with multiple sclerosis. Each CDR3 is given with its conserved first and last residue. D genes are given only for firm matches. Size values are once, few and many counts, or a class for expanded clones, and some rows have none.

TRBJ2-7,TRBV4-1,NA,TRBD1,TGCGCCAGCAGCCAAGAAACGGACAGGGGAGTACGGTACTTC,CASSQETDRGVRYF
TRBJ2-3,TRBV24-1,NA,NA,TGTGCCACTAGCATGGGCAGTCGATTATATCCAGATACGCAGTATTTT,CATSMGSRLYPDTQYF
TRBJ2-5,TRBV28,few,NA,TGTGCCAGCACCCCCGGACCGCTCCCAGAGACCCAGTACTTC,CASTPGPLPETQYF
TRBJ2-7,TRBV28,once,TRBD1,TGTGCCAGCAGTTTCCGGGACAGGTCCTGCGAGCAGTACTTC,CASSFRDRSCEQYF
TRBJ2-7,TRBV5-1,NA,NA,TGCGCCAGCAGCTTGGGTTGGGACATCCGAGGAGAGCAGTACTTC,CASSLGWDIRGEQYF
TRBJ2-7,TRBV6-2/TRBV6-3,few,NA,TGTGCCAGCAGTTACGGCGGGATGCTCTCCTACGAGCAGTACTTC,CASSYGGMLSYEQYF
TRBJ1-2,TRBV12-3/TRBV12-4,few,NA,TGTGCCAGCAGGCCGGGGAGGGGTGCTAGCGGCTACACCTTC,CASRPGRGASGYTF
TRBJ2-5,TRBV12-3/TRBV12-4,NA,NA,TGTGCCAGCAGTTTGCTGGGAAACGAGGGTGAGCAGTACTTC,CASSLLGNEGEQYF
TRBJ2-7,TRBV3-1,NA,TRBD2,TGTGCCAGCAGCCAAGGTGGGACTAGCGGGAGGAATGAGCAGTACTTC,CASSQGGTSGRNEQYF
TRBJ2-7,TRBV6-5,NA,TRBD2,TGTGCCAGCAGTTACTCCGCAGCTAGCGGATACGAGCAGTACTTC,CASSYSAASGYEQYF
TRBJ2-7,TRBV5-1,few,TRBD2,TGCGCCAGCAGCTTGGAAGGCGGGAGCGGCCCCGAGCAGTACTTC,CASSLEGGSGPEQYF
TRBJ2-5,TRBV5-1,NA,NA,TGCGCCAGCAGCATACAGGGCTCCCAAGAGACCCAGTACTTC,CASSIQGSQETQYF
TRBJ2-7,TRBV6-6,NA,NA,TGTGCCAGCAGTCCCCGGGACCCCTCTGGCGAGCAGTACTTC,CASSPRDPSGEQYF
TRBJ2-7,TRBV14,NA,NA,TGTGCCAGCAGCCAAGTGGCAGGGGGGTCCTACGAGCAGTACTTC,CASSQVAGGSYEQYF
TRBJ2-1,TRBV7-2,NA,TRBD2,TGTGCCAGCAGCTCTTATATGGGGGGACTAGCGGCCCACAATGAGCAGTTCTTC,CASSSYMGGLAAHNEQFF
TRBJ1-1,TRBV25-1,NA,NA,TGTGCCAGCAGTGGGGGGAACACTGAAGCTTTCTTT,CASSGGNTEAFF
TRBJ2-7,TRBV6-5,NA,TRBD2,TGTGCCAGCAGGACTAGCGGGACTGGCGAGCAGTACTTC,CASRTSGTGEQYF
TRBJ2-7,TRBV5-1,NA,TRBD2,TGCGCCAGCAGCCCGGATCAGCTAGCGGGAAGAGAGCAGTACTTC,CASSPDQLAGREQYF
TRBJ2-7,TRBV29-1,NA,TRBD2,TGCAGCGTTGATTCCGGACTAGCGGGGGCCTACGAGCAGTACTTC,CSVDSGLAGAYEQYF
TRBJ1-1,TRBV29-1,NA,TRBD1,TGCAGCGTTCGTGAACAGGGGGCGCGCACTGAAGCTTTCTTT,CSVREQGARTEAFF
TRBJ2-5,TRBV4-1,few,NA,TGCGCCAGCAGCCAAGACACAGGGTTCGGAGGGACCCAGTACTTC,CASSQDTGFGGTQYF
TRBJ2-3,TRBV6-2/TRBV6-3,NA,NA,TGTGCCAGCAGTCAAGGGTTTGAGGGGCTCTGGACAGATACGCAGTATTTT,CASSQGFEGLWTDTQYF
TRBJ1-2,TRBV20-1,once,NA,TGCAGTGCTAGTCGGGGGTATGGCTACACCTTC,CSASRGYGYTF
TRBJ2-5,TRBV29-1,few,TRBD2,TGCAGCGTTGAAGATTGGCGGTCTAGCGGGAGCAGCGGCCAAGAGACCCAGTACTTC,CSVEDWRSSGSSGQETQYF
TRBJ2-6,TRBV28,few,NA,TGTGCCAGCAGTTTAACGTGGCCGTCCTATGGGGCCAACGTCCTGACTTTC,CASSLTWPSYGANVLTF
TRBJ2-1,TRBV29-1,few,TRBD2,TGCAGCGTTGAACGTCGACTAGCGGGATATGAGCAGTTCTTC,CSVERRLAGYEQFF
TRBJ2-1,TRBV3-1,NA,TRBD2,TGTGCCAGCAGCCAAAGACCGCGACTAGCGGGACTCTACAATGAGCAGTTCTTC,CASSQRPRLAGLYNEQFF
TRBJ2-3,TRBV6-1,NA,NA,TGTGCCAGCACCTCAATAGGGGCCTCAAGGGGTGATACGCAGTATTTT,CASTSIGASRGDTQYF
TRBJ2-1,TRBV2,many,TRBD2,TGTGCCAGCAGTGGGACTAGCGGGTACAATGAGCAGTTCTTC,CASSGTSGYNEQFF
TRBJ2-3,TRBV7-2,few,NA,TGTGCCAGCAGCCTAGTAATGGGGGGAACAGATACGCAGTATTTT,CASSLVMGGTDTQYF
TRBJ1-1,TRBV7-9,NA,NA,TGTGCCAGCAGCCACAGCCGGGACGGGGGGAACACTGAAGCTTTCTTT,CASSHSRDGGNTEAFF
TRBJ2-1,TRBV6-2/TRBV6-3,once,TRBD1,TGTGCCAGCCCCCTCCCGGGACAGGGTGGTAATGAGCAGTTCTTC,CASPLPGQGGNEQFF
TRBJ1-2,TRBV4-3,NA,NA,TGCGCCAGCAGCCAAGAACTGGGGCCCTATGGCTACACCTTC,CASSQELGPYGYTF
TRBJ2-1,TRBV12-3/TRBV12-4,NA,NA,TGTGCCAGCAGTTTAGGGGGCTCATTGAGCTCCTACAATGAGCAGTTCTTC,CASSLGGSLSSYNEQFF
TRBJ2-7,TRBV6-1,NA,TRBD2,TGTGCCAGACCCCGGGACTACCACTACGAGCAGTACTTC,CARPRDYHYEQYF
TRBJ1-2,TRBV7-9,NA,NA,TGTGCCAGCAGCTCAGACTGGACGGGACTGGAGGGCTACACCTTC,CASSSDWTGLEGYTF
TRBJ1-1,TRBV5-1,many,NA,TGCGCCAGCAGCTTGGCTGGGACACGGAATACTGAAGCTTTCTTT,CASSLAGTRNTEAFF
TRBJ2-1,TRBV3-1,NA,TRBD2,TGTGCCAGCAGCCGAGAGACTAGCGGGAGTTGGTCCTACAATGAGCAGTTCTTC,CASSRETSGSWSYNEQFF
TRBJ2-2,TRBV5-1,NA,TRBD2,TGCGCCAGCAGCATAGGACTAGCGGGCCGCCCCGGGGAGCTGTTTTTT,CASSIGLAGRPGELFF
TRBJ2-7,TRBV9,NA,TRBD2,TGTGCCAGCAGCGCTAGCGGGAGTTTCAACAATGAGCAGTACTTC,CASSASGSFNNEQYF
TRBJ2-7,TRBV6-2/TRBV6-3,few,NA,TGTGCCAGCAGGGGGGCCCGCGGGTCGGAATACGAGCAGTACTTC,CASRGARGSEYEQYF
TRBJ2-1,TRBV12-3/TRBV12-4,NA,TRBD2,TGTGCCAGCACGGGCCTAGCGGGAGTAACCTACAATGAGCAGTTCTTC,CASTGLAGVTYNEQFF
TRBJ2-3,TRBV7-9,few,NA,TGTGCCAGCAGGCCAAGGGGCGGCACAGATACGCAGTATTTT,CASRPRGGTDTQYF
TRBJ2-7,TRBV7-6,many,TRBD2,TGTGCCAGCAGCCCCGGGACTAGGAGTTCCGAGCAGTACTTC,CASSPGTRSSEQYF
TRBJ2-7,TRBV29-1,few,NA,TGCAGCGTTAGTGGGGGGCACGAGCAGTACTTC,CSVSGGHEQYF